Listed here are 25 T cell receptor beta chains from one sample, sequenced in a study of blood T cells in healthy people across ages. For the second PCR, which ran for about 6 to 11 cycles, a sample-barcoded 5' primer and a J-beta primer mix were used. Using its own MiXCR run on the 5' RACE reads, TCRdb lists one record per CDR3 protein. The sample comprises roughly 1,300,000 distinct CDR3 sequences, around 59% of which are singletons, and 6.5% to 8% rests with the top ten. The source material was blood. The source is a man between 18 and 29 years old in good health.

There are a few counts of this clonotype. This chain connects TRBV7-9 to TRBJ2-7, with D perhaps matching TRBD2 (5 bases). CDR1 is SEHNR, CDR2 FQNEAQ, per germline (reference sequence). Between the trimmed V and J ends, which lost 5 bases and 9 bases, there was a span of 14 bases. The CDR3 runs to 12 residues. CDR3: CASSPGNPWQYF. The CDR3 DNA reads TGTGCCAGCAGCCCGGGAAACCCCTGGCAGTACTTC.

The genes are TRBV12-3 or TRBV12-4 and TRBJ1-4, with a weak D call TRBD1 (5 bases). V shed 8 bases and J shed 7 bases, with 14 bases lying between them. This CDR3 has 13 amino acids. The CDR3 region has the DNA TGTGCCAGCGCCTTCCAAAGGGGTGAAAAACTGTTTTTT. Translating gives CASAFQRGEKLFF.

The rearrangement links TRBV7-2 to TRBJ2-7; no clear D. Germline values: CDR1 SGHTA, CDR2 FQGNSA. Trimming removed 4 bases at V and 6 bases at J, with 13 bases between. CDR3 length: 13 amino acids. The CDR3 protein is CASSSVRSVEQYF. The CDR3 DNA is TGTGCCAGCAGCTCCGTCCGCAGTGTCGAGCAGTACTTC.

This clonotype was observed once. The chain links TRBV12-3 or TRBV12-4 to TRBJ2-7; possible D gene TRBD2, 6 bases. The CDR3 length is 14 residues. Trimming took off 3 bases at V and 3 bases at J, with 12 bases between the two ends. In DNA, the CDR3 is TGTGCCAGCAGTTTCGGGGTTAGCGGCTACGAGCAGTACTTC. Translated, it gives CASSFGVSGYEQYF.

This clonotype was detected a few times. The chain recombines TRBV4-2 with TRBJ2-7; 11 nucleotides agree with TRBD2. In germline, CDR1 is LGHNA, CDR2 YNFKEQ. V trimming: 0 bases; J trimming: 5 bases; junction bases outside the gene matches: 6. This CDR3 is 16 amino acids long. CDR3 nucleotide sequence: TGTGCCAGCAGCCAAGATTCGACTAGCGGGATTAACGAGCAGTACTTC. This codes for CASSQDSTSGINEQYF.

The chain combines TRBV12-3 or TRBV12-4 with TRBJ2-2; 7 nucleotides agree with TRBD2. The CDR3 is 17 amino acids. V lost 5 bases to trimming and J lost 3 bases; unmatched junction nucleotides: 12. The DNA of the CDR3 is TGTGCCAGCAGTGACCCACATGAGGGGAGGGACACCGGGGAGCTGTTTTTT. Its protein is CASSDPHEGRDTGELFF.

This clonotype was counted between two and nine times. CDR3 in DNA: TGTGCCAGCACCCAAGACCCGACAGGGGGTGTCTCCTACAATGAGCAGTTCTTC. This translates into CASTQDPTGGVSYNEQFF. The chain is built from TRBV2 and TRBJ2-1; the match to TRBD1 covers 9 bases. Germline V gives CDR1 SNHLY, CDR2 FYNNEI. The CDR3 extends over 18 amino acids. V lost 7 bases and J lost 0; bases outside the gene matches: 13. Combining the CDR3 with reference TRBV2 and TRBJ2-1 gives the whole variable domain EPEVTQTPSHQVTQMGQEVILRCVPISNHLYFYWYRQILGQKVEFLVSFYNNEISEKSEIFDDQFSVERPDGSNFTLKIRSTKLEDSAMYFCASTQDPTGGVSYNEQFFGPGTRLTVL.

CDR3: CASSLAYSGTTLGEQYF. The CDR3, as DNA: TGTGCCAGCAGCTTAGCGTACTCCGGGACTACCCTTGGGGAGCAGTACTTC. This chain connects TRBV11-2 to TRBJ2-7; 7 bases fit TRBD2. J gave up 7 bases and V 1 base, and 16 bases lay outside the gene matches. CDR1 SGHAT and CDR2 FQNNGV come from the germline V gene. The CDR3 extends over 17 amino acids.

The chain links TRBV27 to TRBJ2-3; 7 nucleotides line up with TRBD2. Germline CDR1 and CDR2: MNHEY and SMNVEV (reference sequence). The CDR3 runs 16 residues. With V trimmed by 6 bases and J by 4 bases, 13 bases remained unmatched. The CDR3 loop is CASSGIGREQADTQYF. CDR3 nucleotide sequence: TGTGCCAGCAGCGGAATCGGGCGGGAGCAGGCAGATACGCAGTATTTT.

The V gene is TRBV20-1, the J gene TRBJ2-4, with a weak D call TRBD2 (6 bases). The J call may not be correct, given that the DNA end is closer to TRBJ2-7. The CDR3 loop spans 13 amino acids. Looked up from germline, CDR1 is DFQATT and CDR2 is SNEGSKA (reference sequence). For the CDR3, the DNA is TGCAGTGCTAGATCCAGACTAGTCTACGAGCAGTACTTC. Encoded protein: CSARSRLVYEQYF.

The chain employs TRBV11-2 and TRBJ2-3; 7 bases align to TRBD1. Germline CDR1 is SGHAT and CDR2 is FQNNGV. Trimming at V came to 5 bases and at J to 2 bases, leaving 7 bases not matched to a gene. This CDR3 has 15 residues. This CDR3 reads CASSTTTGVTDTQYF. The DNA for the CDR3 is TGTGCCAGCAGCACTACCACAGGGGTCACAGATACGCAGTATTTT.

The gene calls are TRBV6-6 and TRBJ2-7; no firm D call. V was clipped by 4 bases and J by 1 base, with 8 bases between them. Germline V lookup: CDR1 MNHNY, CDR2 SVGAGI (reference sequence). The CDR3 has 13 residues. DNA for the CDR3: TGTGCCAGCAGTTTACATAATTCCTACGAGCAGTACTTC. Its protein product is CASSLHNSYEQYF.

V and J are TRBV7-9 and TRBJ2-4, with 9 bases aligning to TRBD1. The CDR3 contains 14 residues. The V gene's germline CDR1 is SEHNR and CDR2 FQNEAQ (reference sequence). The trim removed 5 bases at V and 5 bases at J, leaving 4 bases unmatched. The CDR3 sequence is CASSSRDRENIQYF. In DNA, the CDR3 is TGTGCCAGCAGCAGCCGGGACAGGGAAAACATTCAGTACTTC.

The V call is TRBV7-9, the J call TRBJ2-7; a weak D match, TRBD1 (5 bases). The CDR3 loop spans 13 amino acids. The V gene's germline CDR1 is SEHNR and CDR2 FQNEAQ (reference sequence). V was pared by 3 bases and J by 5 bases, with 11 bases between. The DNA for the CDR3 is TGTGCCAGCAGCTTGACAGCTAATGACGAGCAGTACTTC. It encodes CASSLTANDEQYF.

This clonotype appeared a few times. The V call is TRBV7-2, the J call TRBJ1-5, with 8 nucleotides matching TRBD1. J gave up 6 bases and V 4 bases, and 5 bases lay outside the gene matches. This CDR3 has 14 residues. The V gene's germline CDR1 is SGHTA and CDR2 FQGNSA. In nucleotides, the CDR3 is TGTGCCAGCAGCTCGACAGGGGCGTCTCAGCCCCAGCATTTT. This sequence encodes CASSSTGASQPQHF.

The chain combines TRBV12-3 or TRBV12-4 with TRBJ2-1; D ambiguous. The CDR3 consists of 13 residues. V gave up 3 bases and J gave up 8 bases, with 11 bases separating them. CDR3 in DNA: TGTGCCAGCAGTTTTGGTGCCCAGGATGAGCAGTTCTTC. Its protein is CASSFGAQDEQFF.

The CDR3 nucleotides read TGTGCCAGCAGTTACGCCACTAGCGGGCCGACCAATGAGCAGTTCTTC. Its protein product is CASSYATSGPTNEQFF. V is TRBV6-5 and J is TRBJ2-1; 9 bases are a match to TRBD2. V lost 2 bases to trimming and J lost 6 bases; unmatched junction nucleotides: 8. The CDR3 totals 16 residues. Germline V gene data show CDR1 as MNHEY and CDR2 as SVGAGI.

CDR3: CASSLSFSGIRETQYF. CDR3 coding DNA: TGTGCCAGCAGTTTATCGTTTAGCGGAATTAGGGAGACCCAGTACTTC. The chain recombines TRBV27 with TRBJ2-7, with D maybe TRBD2 (6 bases). Judging by the DNA end, TRBJ2-5 fits better; the J call may be wrong. CDR1 and CDR2 from the germline V gene are MNHEY and SMNVEV (reference sequence). The CDR3 extends over 16 amino acids.

The chain is built from TRBV4-2 and TRBJ2-1; D may match TRBD1 or TRBD2 (5 bases each). CDR1 LGHNA and CDR2 YNFKEQ come from the germline V gene. CDR3 size: 15 residues. The V end was cut by 0 bases, the J end by 10 bases, with 16 bases between. The CDR3 spells CASSQDPGARLEQFF. CDR3 nucleotide sequence: TGTGCCAGCAGCCAAGACCCCGGGGCGAGACTGGAGCAGTTCTTC.

This clonotype has at least ten counts. This chain connects TRBV7-2 to TRBJ2-7; D call uncertain. V shed 1 base and J shed 4 bases, with 8 bases lying between them. The CDR3 is 13 amino acids. Per the germline V gene, CDR1 is SGHTA and CDR2 is FQGNSA. CDR3 sequence: CASSLDPGYEQYF. As DNA, the CDR3 is TGTGCCAGCAGCTTAGATCCGGGTTACGAGCAGTACTTC.

The sample holds a few counts of this clonotype. The V gene is TRBV4-1, the J gene TRBJ2-3; weak D call: TRBD2 (6 bases). CDR1 is MGHRA and CDR2 is YSYEKL in the germline V gene. Trimming removed 2 bases from V and 0 bases from J, with 18 bases in between. The length of the CDR3 is 18 residues. For the CDR3, the DNA is TGCGCCAGCAGCCAACTCCCATCCGGGACTTCCAGCACAGATACGCAGTATTTT. Translation gives CASSQLPSGTSSTDTQYF.

The chain links TRBV12-3 or TRBV12-4 to TRBJ2-7, with a tentative D call TRBD2 (5 bases). V lost 6 bases, J lost 3 bases, and 18 bases lay in between. The CDR3 is 15 amino acids. The CDR3 region is CASRLGHGGVYEQYF. The CDR3 DNA reads as TGTGCCAGCAGGTTGGGCCACGGAGGAGTCTACGAGCAGTACTTC.

Only a few counts were recorded for this clonotype. This rearrangement joins TRBV7-2 to TRBJ2-6; TRBD1 agrees at 9 bases. The V and J ends lost 7 bases and 3 bases, in that order; junction bases with no gene match: 4. Per the germline V gene, CDR1 is SGHTA and CDR2 is FQGNSA. The CDR3 totals 15 residues. This chain's CDR3 is CASTRDRVGANVLTF. Written as DNA, the CDR3 is TGTGCCAGCACCCGGGACAGGGTTGGGGCCAACGTCCTGACTTTC. The variable domain in full, completed from reference TRBV7-2 and TRBJ2-6, reads GAGVSQSPSNKVTEKGKDVELRCDPISGHTALYWYRQSLGQGLEFLIYFQGNSAPDKSGLPSDRFSAERTGGSVSTLTIQRTQQEDSAVYLCASTRDRVGANVLTFGAGSRLTVL.

The chain carries TRBV5-4 and TRBJ2-2, with 7 bases that match TRBD1. J lost 2 bases, V lost 5 bases, and 9 bases had no gene match. The CDR3 runs to 16 residues. CDR1 SGHNT and CDR2 YYREEE come from the germline V gene (reference sequence). CDR3 sequence (DNA): TGTGCCAGCAGGAAATGGACAGGTCACAACACCGGGGAGCTGTTTTTT. Translation gives CASRKWTGHNTGELFF.

Details on this clonotype: Its ends do not fully match the called genes, so a read error is possible. The rearrangement links TRBV7-7 to TRBJ1-1; D gene ambiguous. This CDR3 spans 17 amino acids. Germline CDR1 reads SSHAT; CDR2 reads FNYEAQ (reference sequence). This chain's CDR3 is CASSPLGSGQKNTEAFF. The CDR3, as DNA: TGTGCTAGCAGCCCCTTGGGTAGCGGGCAGAAGAACACTGAAGCTTTCTTT. The complete variable domain, with remaining parts taken from reference TRBV7-7 and TRBJ1-1, reads GAGVSQSPRYKVTKRGQDVTLRCDPISSHATLYWYQQALGQGPEFLTYFNYEAQPDKSGLPSDRFSAERPEGSISTLTIQRTEQRDSAMYRCASSPLGSGQKNTEAFFGQGTRLTVV.